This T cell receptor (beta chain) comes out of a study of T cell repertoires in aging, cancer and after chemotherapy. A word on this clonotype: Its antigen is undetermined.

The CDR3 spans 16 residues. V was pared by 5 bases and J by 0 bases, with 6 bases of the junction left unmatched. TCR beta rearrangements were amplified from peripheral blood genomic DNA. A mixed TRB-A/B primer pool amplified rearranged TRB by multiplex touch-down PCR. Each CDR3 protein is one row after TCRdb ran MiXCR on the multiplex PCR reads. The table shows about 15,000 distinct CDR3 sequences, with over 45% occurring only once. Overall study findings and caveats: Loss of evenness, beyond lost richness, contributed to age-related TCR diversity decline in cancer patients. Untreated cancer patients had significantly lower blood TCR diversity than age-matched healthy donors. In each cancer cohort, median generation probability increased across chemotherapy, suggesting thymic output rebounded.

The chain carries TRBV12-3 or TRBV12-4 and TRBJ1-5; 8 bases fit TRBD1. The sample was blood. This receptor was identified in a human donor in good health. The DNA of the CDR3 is TGTGCCAGCAGTCATAGGACAGGGAGTAGCAATCAGCCCCAGCATTTT. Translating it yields CASSHRTGSSNQPQHF.